The 29 T cell receptor beta chains listed next were all sequenced from one sample in a study of blood T cells in healthy people across ages. Then a second PCR, running roughly 7 to 11 cycles, was carried out with a sample-barcoded 5' primer and a J-beta primer mix. TCRdb redid the calling of the 5' RACE reads with MiXCR, one entry per CDR3 protein. The data contain 950,000 to 1,200,000 distinct CDR3 sequences, about two fifths of them singletons. The sequenced sample was blood. All receptors come from a man aged 18 to 30 in good health.

This clonotype was observed a handful of times. This chain links TRBV4-3 with TRBJ2-3; D remains ambiguous. There are 13 residues in the CDR3. Trimming removed 2 bases from V and 5 bases from J, with 8 bases in between. CDR1 LGHNA and CDR2 YSLEER come from the germline V gene. CDR3 nucleotides: TGCGCCAGCAGCCAACAAAAGGGAGATACGCAGTATTTT. This codes for CASSQQKGDTQYF.

This chain links TRBV10-3 with TRBJ1-4, with no clear D. The CDR3 is made up of 15 amino acids. Germline V gives CDR1 ENHRY, CDR2 SYGVKD. The V end lost 3 bases, the J end lost 8 bases, and 16 bases lay between the germline ends. The CDR3 is CAISERATAIEKLFF. The CDR3 nucleotides are TGTGCCATCAGTGAAAGAGCAACAGCGATAGAAAAACTGTTTTTT.

The sample holds a few counts of this clonotype. The V and J genes are TRBV27 and TRBJ1-5; D remains unclear. CDR3 length equals 14 residues. The germline CDR1 and CDR2 sequences are MNHEY and SMNVEV (reference sequence). The ends were cut back, 2 bases at V and 0 bases at J, with 5 bases in the middle. CDR3 bases: TGTGCCAGCAGTTTAAAGATTAGCAATCAGCCCCAGCATTTT. Its protein product is CASSLKISNQPQHF.

This clonotype has a handful of counts. The chain carries TRBV6-6 and TRBJ1-2; D may be TRBD1 (6 bases). The CDR3 has 17 residues. V was trimmed by 2 bases and J by 8 bases, leaving 24 bases between them. The V gene's germline CDR1 is MNHNY and CDR2 SVGAGI (reference sequence). This CDR3 reads CASSYTKEQGNPSGYTF. CDR3 in DNA: TGTGCCAGCAGTTACACCAAGGAACAGGGTAACCCCTCCGGCTACACCTTC.

A few counts support this clonotype. V is TRBV27 and J is TRBJ1-4; TRBD1 matches at 7 bases. V lost 4 bases to trimming and J lost 7 bases; unmatched junction nucleotides: 15. The germline gives CDR1 MNHEY, CDR2 SMNVEV (reference sequence). The CDR3 has 17 residues. CDR3 protein: CASSSMSLRGLGEKLFF. The CDR3 coding sequence is TGTGCCAGCAGTTCTATGAGCCTAAGGGGGCTGGGTGAAAAACTGTTTTTT.

This clonotype was observed many times. CDR3 DNA sequence: TGCGCCAGCAGAATCGAGGGACTAGCGTACGATACGCAGTATTTT. Encoded protein: CASRIEGLAYDTQYF. The rearrangement uses TRBV5-1 and TRBJ2-3; TRBD2 agrees at 10 bases. The CDR3 runs 15 residues. Trimming removed 5 bases from V and 6 bases from J; junction bases left unmatched: 9. CDR1 is SGHRS, CDR2 YFSETQ, per germline.

This chain joins TRBV6-5 and TRBJ1-2, with a weak D call TRBD1 (5 bases). The V end was cut by 5 bases, the J end by 4 bases, with 17 bases between. Germline loops: CDR1 MNHEY, CDR2 SVGAGI. The CDR3 runs to 15 residues. CDR3 region: CASSRGSRGGYGYTF. Here the CDR3 DNA reads TGTGCCAGCAGTAGGGGTTCACGCGGAGGCTATGGCTACACCTTC.

The V and J genes are TRBV10-2 and TRBJ1-1, with unresolved D. CDR1 is WSHSY and CDR2 is SAAADI in the germline V gene. The CDR3 length is 12 residues. CDR3 DNA sequence: TGCGCGTCCCGGCCCGCGAACACTGAAGCTTTCTTT. Its protein product is CASRPANTEAFF.

J is TRBJ1-4 and V is TRBV7-9, with TRBD1 matching over 9 bases. This CDR3 spans 16 amino acids. Germline CDR1 is SEHNR and CDR2 is FQNEAQ (reference sequence). The J segment lost 7 bases and the V segment lost 4 bases, leaving 10 bases of the junction unmatched. The CDR3 sequence is CASSSILGQGTEKLFF. In DNA form, the CDR3 reads TGTGCCAGCAGCTCCATCCTGGGACAGGGTACTGAAAAACTGTTTTTT.

Comment on this clonotype: One end of the junction does not line up with germline, which may come from a read error. The chain combines TRBV9 with TRBJ2-1; TRBD2 agrees at 13 bases. The CDR3 sequence is 17 residues long. Germline CDR1 reads SGDLS; CDR2 reads YYNGEE. The CDR3 here is CASSLRTSGGPYSEQFF. CDR3 DNA: TGTGCCAGCAGCCTGAGGACTAGCGGGGGCCCCTACAGTGAGCAGTTCTTC. The full variable domain, in which reference TRBV9 and TRBJ2-1 provide the parts outside the CDR3, is DSGVTQTPKHLITATGQRVTLRCSPRSGDLSVYWYQQSLDQGLQFLIQYYNGEERAKGNILERFSAQQFPDLHSELNLSSLELGDSALYFCASSLRTSGGPYSEQFFGPGTRLTVL.

This clonotype has only a few counts. V and J are TRBV2 and TRBJ2-3; D not resolved. This CDR3 is 14 amino acids long. Germline lookup yields CDR1 SNHLY and CDR2 FYNNEI. V was cut by 4 bases and J by 4 bases, with 12 bases left in between. The CDR3 loop reads CASSVEPGADTQYF. DNA of the CDR3: TGTGCCAGCAGTGTAGAACCAGGAGCAGATACGCAGTATTTT. The variable domain in full, with the rest retrieved from reference TRBV2 and TRBJ2-3, is EPEVTQTPSHQVTQMGQEVILRCVPISNHLYFYWYRQILGQKVEFLVSFYNNEISEKSEIFDDQFSVERPDGSNFTLKIRSTKLEDSAMYFCASSVEPGADTQYFGPGTRLTVL.

Ten or more counts support this clonotype. CDR3 in amino acids: CASSQGLGGYTF. CDR3 DNA: TGCGCCAGCAGCCAGGGACTTGGCGGCTACACCTTC. The rearrangement links TRBV4-1 to TRBJ1-2; D is possibly TRBD1 (5 bases). V lost 3 bases and J lost 8, with 10 bases in between. The CDR3 is 12 amino acids. Germline V gene sequence: CDR1 MGHRA, CDR2 YSYEKL.

With respect to this clonotype: One end of the junction varies from germline; a read error may be responsible. The chain links TRBV6-1 to TRBJ2-6, with no clear D. This CDR3 is built from 17 residues. Germline V gene lookup returns CDR1 MNHNS and CDR2 SASEGT. CDR3 coding DNA: TGCGCCAGCACCGGTCGACAAGACACTTCTGGGGCCAACGTCCTGACTTTC. Translated, it gives CASTGRQDTSGANVLTF.

This clonotype was found many times. The gene calls are TRBV5-1 and TRBJ1-2; TRBD1 might be the D (6 bases). This CDR3 has 16 residues. Germline V lookup: CDR1 SGHRS, CDR2 YFSETQ. V gave up 0 bases and J gave up 2 bases, with 14 bases separating them. In nucleotides, the CDR3 is TGCGCCAGCAGCTTGGCATCGACAGGAGTAAACTATGGCTACACCTTC. Its protein is CASSLASTGVNYGYTF.

This rearrangement joins TRBV7-6 to TRBJ1-1; D remains ambiguous. Trimming left V 6 bases short and J 1 base short, with 9 bases between. The germline V gene has CDR1 SGHVS and CDR2 FNYEAQ. The CDR3 is 13 amino acids. The CDR3 is CASSFETNTEAFF. For the CDR3, the DNA is TGTGCCAGCAGTTTCGAGACGAACACTGAAGCTTTCTTT.

This chain connects TRBV12-5 to TRBJ2-2; TRBD2 is a possible D gene (6 bases). Germline V lookup: CDR1 LGHNT, CDR2 FRNRAP. The germline V and J ends were trimmed by 6 bases and 1 base, with 18 bases remaining between them. This CDR3 is 17 amino acids long. Written as DNA, the CDR3 is TGTGCTAGTGGCCCCTCCCCAGGCGGGAAGAACACCGGGGAGCTGTTTTTT. This translates into CASGPSPGGKNTGELFF. Filled out from reference TRBV12-5 and TRBJ2-2, the complete variable domain reads DARVTQTPRHKVTEMGQEVTMRCQPILGHNTVFWYRQTMMQGLELLAYFRNRAPLDDSGMPKDRFSAEMPDATLATLKIQPSEPRDSAVYFCASGPSPGGKNTGELFFGEGSRLTVL.

The table lists this clonotype with a few counts. V is TRBV2 and J is TRBJ2-1; TRBD2 aligns across 10 bases. CDR3 length: 14 amino acids. Germline CDR1 is SNHLY and CDR2 is FYNNEI. V lost 5 bases and J lost 6; bases outside the gene matches: 4. The chain's CDR3 is CASSPASGGNEQFF. The CDR3 DNA is TGTGCCAGCAGTCCAGCTAGCGGGGGCAATGAGCAGTTCTTC. Full variable domain (missing parts from reference TRBV2 and TRBJ2-1): EPEVTQTPSHQVTQMGQEVILRCVPISNHLYFYWYRQILGQKVEFLVSFYNNEISEKSEIFDDQFSVERPDGSNFTLKIRSTKLEDSAMYFCASSPASGGNEQFFGPGTRLTVL.

J is TRBJ2-5 and V is TRBV12-3 or TRBV12-4, with a weak D call TRBD1 (6 bases). CDR3 length equals 12 residues. Trimming shortened V by 6 bases and J by 11 bases, and 16 bases separated the two germline ends. DNA of the CDR3: TGTGCCAGCAGGACTTCAGCCAGGGGACAGTACTTC. Its translation is CASRTSARGQYF.

This chain uses TRBV4-1 with TRBJ1-2, with D perhaps TRBD1 (5 bases). This CDR3 has 16 residues. The V gene's germline CDR1 is MGHRA and CDR2 YSYEKL. V lost 3 bases, J lost 4 bases, and 18 bases lay in between. CDR3 sequence: CASSQPFDSPIYGYTF. The DNA for the CDR3 is TGCGCCAGCAGCCAGCCATTCGACAGCCCAATCTATGGCTACACCTTC.

J is TRBJ2-1 and V is TRBV27; the D is unclear. The CDR3 covers 16 residues. Trimming stripped 4 bases from V and 4 bases from J, with 17 bases between. Germline-derived CDR1 and CDR2 are MNHEY and SMNVEV (reference sequence). This chain's CDR3 is CASSSQLRSGYNEQFF. Here the CDR3 DNA reads TGTGCCAGCAGTTCTCAACTACGGAGTGGTTACAATGAGCAGTTCTTC.

The chain carries TRBV12-3 or TRBV12-4 and TRBJ2-4; 8 bases are a match to TRBD1. This CDR3 comprises 17 residues. V lost 5 bases and J lost 3; bases outside the gene matches: 12. The CDR3 loop is CASSPSDRVYGKNIQYF. The CDR3 region has the DNA TGTGCCAGCAGTCCCTCGGACAGGGTCTATGGCAAAAACATTCAGTACTTC.

This clonotype came up a few times. V usage is TRBV4-3 and J usage is TRBJ1-1; D remains unclear. This CDR3 contains 15 residues. With 4 bases removed from V and 2 bases from J, the gap between germline ends came to 14 bases. Germline V gene data show CDR1 as LGHNA and CDR2 as YSLEER. CDR3 sequence: CASSPGSDRNTEAFF. The CDR3 nucleotides are TGCGCCAGCAGCCCCGGATCGGACCGAAACACTGAAGCTTTCTTT.

Points on this clonotype: A read error may produce the germline difference seen at one junction end. The chain couples TRBV6-4 to TRBJ1-2; 11 bases match TRBD1. This CDR3 contains 13 residues. Germline CDR1 is MRHNA and CDR2 is SNTAGT. CDR3 in DNA: TGTGCCAGCAGTCCGGACAGGGGGCATGGTTACACCTTC. Its translation is CASSPDRGHGYTF.

The chain carries TRBV14 and TRBJ1-4, with unresolved D. The CDR3 is 16 amino acids. V lost 2 bases, J lost 5 bases, and 15 bases lay in between. Germline V gives CDR1 SGHDN, CDR2 FVKESK. Written as DNA, the CDR3 is TGTGCCAGCAGCCAAATGGGAGGTCATCCCAATGAAAAACTGTTTTTT. As protein: CASSQMGGHPNEKLFF.

V is TRBV6-6 and J is TRBJ1-2; TRBD1 agrees at 8 bases. CDR1 and CDR2 from the germline V gene are MNHNY and SVGAGI (reference sequence). There are 13 residues in the CDR3. The V gene end was trimmed by 8 bases and the J gene end by 5 bases; junction bases not matched to a gene: 7. The CDR3 loop is CASLDRGWYGYTF. Here the CDR3 DNA reads TGTGCCAGCCTCGACAGGGGTTGGTATGGCTACACCTTC.

This chain uses TRBV10-3 with TRBJ1-6, with D possibly TRBD1 on 6 matching bases. Germline V gives CDR1 ENHRY, CDR2 SYGVKD. CDR3 length: 16 amino acids. Trimming shortened V by 0 bases and J by 9 bases, and 15 bases separated the two germline ends. Here the CDR3 reads CAISESEGGPRSPLHF. The CDR3 coding sequence is TGTGCCATCAGTGAGTCGGAGGGGGGTCCTCGTTCACCCCTCCACTTT.

V gene TRBV6-5 combines with J gene TRBJ1-5; no firm D call. Germline CDR1 MNHEY, CDR2 SVGAGI. This CDR3 is built from 15 residues. V was clipped by 5 bases and J by 4 bases, with 15 bases between them. CDR3 in DNA: TGTGCCAGCAGTCCCGGGCCACTAAGAAATCAGCCCCAGCATTTT. Encoded protein: CASSPGPLRNQPQHF.

The chain recombines TRBV20-1 with TRBJ2-3; D possibly matches TRBD1 or TRBD2 (5 bases each). CDR1 DFQATT and CDR2 SNEGSKA come from the germline V gene (reference sequence). This CDR3 is built from 14 residues. The V end was cut by 8 bases, the J end by 7 bases, with 22 bases between. The chain's CDR3 is CSQTGGPGEYTQYF. CDR3 sequence (DNA): TGCAGTCAAACAGGTGGCCCCGGGGAATATACGCAGTATTTT.

The V gene is TRBV28, the J gene TRBJ2-3, with 9 bases matching TRBD2. Germline V CDR1 and CDR2: MDHEN, SYDVKM. This CDR3 comprises 15 residues. After removal of 4 bases from V and 1 base from J, the junction contained 3 bases not matched to a gene. The CDR3 DNA is TGTGCCAGCAGTTCCGTAGCGGGGGGCACAGATACGCAGTATTTT. It codes for CASSSVAGGTDTQYF.